The 10 T cell receptor beta chains presented below share a single source sample, sequenced in a study of cytomegalovirus exposure and HLA in healthy donors. Here immunoSEQ multiplex PCR was the method, and the copy in TCRdb shows in-frame clones only, minus some. The sample includes 250,000 to 350,000 clones, approximately 86% of them seen just once. Sequenced input: PBMCs. The receptor set was obtained from a man aged 25 to 45 in good health and CMV-seronegative.

The V gene is TRBV18, the J gene TRBJ1-3; maybe TRBD1 (5 bases). Trimming took off 3 bases at V and 7 bases at J, with 19 bases between the two ends. Germline V gene sequence: CDR1 KGHSH, CDR2 LQKENI. The length of the CDR3 is 16 residues. CDR3 loop: CASSPQGLTALNTIYF. The CDR3 DNA is TGTGCCAGCTCACCCCAGGGATTGACGGCTCTTAACACCATATATTTT. Full variable domain (outside the CDR3, taken from reference TRBV18 and TRBJ1-3): NAGVMQNPRHLVRRRGQEARLRCSPMKGHSHVYWYRQLPEEGLKFMVYLQKENIIDESGMPKERFSAEFPKEGPSILRIQQVVRGDSAAYFCASSPQGLTALNTIYFGEGSWLTVV.

The gene calls are TRBV6-5 and TRBJ1-1; TRBD1 agrees at 10 bases. The CDR3 length is 15 residues. Germline CDR1 MNHEY, CDR2 SVGAGI. J lost 6 bases, V lost 5 bases, and 9 bases had no gene match. The CDR3 nucleotides are TGTGCCAGCAGTCCTCTGACAGGGGGCTGGGCTGAAGCTTTCTTT. This sequence encodes CASSPLTGGWAEAFF.

The chain has TRBV25-1 and TRBJ2-2; the match to TRBD1 covers 9 bases. V dropped 6 bases and J dropped 8; count of bases not matched to a gene: 7. The CDR3 extends over 14 amino acids. CDR1 is MGHDK, CDR2 SYGVNS, per germline. CDR3 bases: TGTGCCAGCAGAAGACAGGGGGTAGCGGGGGAGCTGTTTTTT. Translating it yields CASRRQGVAGELFF.

This clone was picked up one time. The chain employs TRBV4-3 and TRBJ2-7; D is uncertain. Germline V lookup: CDR1 LGHNA, CDR2 YSLEER. The CDR3 is 15 amino acids. V was cut by 1 base and J by 6 bases, with 16 bases left in between. The CDR3 nucleotides are TGCGCCAGCAGCCAAGTCCTGTGGGTGCGGAGCGAGCAGTACTTC. The encoded protein is CASSQVLWVRSEQYF.

This sequence joins TRBV4-1 and TRBJ1-1; no clear D gene. The V gene's germline CDR1 is MGHRA and CDR2 YSYEKL. V gave up 8 bases and J gave up 0 bases, with 13 bases separating them. The CDR3 sequence is 14 residues long. The CDR3 DNA sequence: TGCGCCAGCCGCGGGGAGGGATTGAACACTGAAGCTTTCTTT. It codes for CASRGEGLNTEAFF.

V and J are TRBV18 and TRBJ1-4; D possibly corresponds to TRBD1 (5 bases). Between the trimmed V and J ends, which lost 3 bases and 0 bases, there was a span of 11 bases. Germline V CDR1 and CDR2: KGHSH, LQKENI. The CDR3 extends over 16 amino acids. This CDR3 reads CASSPGLSATNEKLFF. DNA of the CDR3: TGTGCCAGCTCACCGGGACTTTCAGCAACTAATGAAAAACTGTTTTTT.

In its sample, this clone was seen once. The CDR3 sequence: CASSLELAGVPYNEQFF. The CDR3 nucleotides are TGTGCCAGCAGCTTAGAGCTAGCGGGAGTGCCCTACAATGAGCAGTTCTTC. The V call is TRBV7-7, the J call TRBJ2-1, with 10 bases fitting TRBD2. Germline CDR1 reads SSHAT; CDR2 reads FNYEAQ (reference sequence). The CDR3 has 17 residues. V was pared by 1 base and J by 2 bases, with 5 bases of the junction left unmatched. The whole variable domain, remainder taken from reference TRBV7-7 and TRBJ2-1, is GAGVSQSPRYKVTKRGQDVTLRCDPISSHATLYWYQQALGQGPEFLTYFNYEAQPDKSGLPSDRFSAERPEGSISTLTIQRTEQRDSAMYRCASSLELAGVPYNEQFFGPGTRLTVL.

The rearrangement joins TRBV6-5 to TRBJ1-6, with no clear D. Deletions cut 5 bases from V and 8 bases from J, with 13 bases between. The CDR3 length is 14 residues. Germline assignment: CDR1 MNHEY and CDR2 SVGAGI. The CDR3 sequence is CASSVTALDSPLHF. The CDR3 nucleotides read TGTGCCAGCAGTGTAACCGCATTAGATTCACCCCTCCACTTT.

This clone was recorded at least ten times. V and J are TRBV7-2 and TRBJ1-6; 12 positions match TRBD1. CDR3 size: 16 residues. Germline V gives CDR1 SGHTA, CDR2 FQGNSA. Losses at the gene ends were 4 bases for V and 10 bases for J; bases not matched to a gene: 8. CDR3 nucleotide sequence: TGTGCCAGCAGCTCGGAGGGACAGGGGGCATACTCACCCCTCCACTTT. Its protein is CASSSEGQGAYSPLHF.

The rearrangement links TRBV5-1 to TRBJ2-3, with D possibly being TRBD1 (7 bases). Trimming pared 0 bases from V and 6 bases from J, leaving 14 bases between. CDR3 length equals 15 residues. Germline CDR1 SGHRS, CDR2 YFSETQ. CDR3 sequence (DNA): TGCGCCAGCAGCTTGGACAGGGGACTTTTGGATACGCAGTATTTT. Protein sequence: CASSLDRGLLDTQYF.